Listed below are T cell receptor beta chains from one sample, sequenced in a study of breast tumors, draining lymph nodes, adjacent tissues. Via MiXCR, TCRdb re-called the multiplex PCR reads, giving one row per CDR3 protein. The profile covers about 170,000 distinct CDR3 sequences, with 25% to 40% appearing a single time and roughly 3.8% taken by the ten largest. Specimen: axillary lymph node tissue. The receptors come from a female donor with breast cancer. Some clones in this sample may be carry-over from other donors' samples. Both conserved end residues are part of each CDR3. A D gene is named only where the DNA matches it firmly. Clone sizes are given selectively: once, few, many, or a class where the clone is expanded.

j_call	clone_size	v_call	d_call	cdr3_length	cdr3_aa	cdr3_nt
TRBJ2-1	-	TRBV6-2/TRBV6-3	TRBD2	16	CASSHPSGSRNNEQFF	TGTGCCAGCAGTCACCCGAGCGGGAGTAGGAACAATGAGCAGTTCTTC
TRBJ2-2	-	TRBV19	TRBD2	13	CASSPPGSGGLFF	TGTGCCAGTAGTCCCCCGGGGAGCGGGGGGCTGTTTTTT
TRBJ2-5	-	TRBV5-1	TRBD2	17	CASSNGPSGAYRETQYF	TGCGCCAGCAGCAACGGACCTAGCGGGGCGTACCGAGAGACCCAGTACTTC
TRBJ2-7	-	TRBV6-5	-	12	CASSRLGTRPYF	TGTGCCAGCAGCCGACTAGGGACACGGCCGTACTTC
TRBJ2-1	-	TRBV25-1	-	18	CASSEFLGTELRGGEQFF	TGTGCCAGCAGTGAATTTCTCGGGACCGAGCTCCGGGGTGGTGAGCAGTTCTTC
TRBJ2-6	-	TRBV7-7	-	16	CASSLGAATGANVLTF	TGTGCTAGCAGCTTAGGGGCAGCAACAGGGGCCAACGTCCTGACTTTC
TRBJ2-3	many	TRBV30	TRBD2	14	CAWSPSGVTDTQYF	TGTGCCTGGTCGCCTAGCGGGGTCACAGATACGCAGTATTTT
TRBJ1-6	-	TRBV19	-	18	CASSIVDRKRPYNSPLHF	TGTGCCAGTAGTATAGTTGACAGGAAGCGACCCTACAATTCACCCCTCCACTTT
TRBJ1-1	-	TRBV4-1	-	18	CASSPGTTPALMNTEAFF	TGCGCCAGCAGCCCCGGGACGACCCCAGCTCTAATGAACACTGAAGCTTTCTTT
TRBJ2-6	once	TRBV30	-	20	CAWAGSPSYEQYFGANVLTF	-